This T cell receptor (beta chain) was sequenced in a study of blood T cell repertoires in COVID-19. Study context: Specimens from acute and convalescent COVID-19 originated in the United States, Italy and Spain. From T cells, B-cell-depleted T cells, or PBMCs came the material, which was cDNA or gDNA.

This clone has just a few counts. This CDR3 spans 18 amino acids. V lost 4 bases and J lost 10, with 26 bases in between. Germline CDR1 MGHRA, CDR2 YSYEKL. Original analysis: Counts of nucleated cells, estimated from reference gene primer amplification, were obtained. Assay: immunoSEQ multiplex PCR; the TCRdb copy retains only in-frame clones and omits some. The V and J calls and clone size are taken from that table; D and trimming were inferred from the DNA. Found here are 250,000 to 350,000 clones, 70% to 85% of them singletons; the top ten hold roughly 1.5%. Sample: peripheral blood. The receptor was derived from a human donor with COVID-19, enrolled during active disease. The donor label of this sample is uncertain. V and J are TRBV4-1 and TRBJ1-6, with a weak D call TRBD1 (6 bases). The DNA of the CDR3 is TGCGCCAGCAGCCGGGAGCTCGGGACATCTACCCACCGGTCACCCCTCCACTTT. Translated: CASSRELGTSTHRSPLHF.